A selection of T cell receptor beta chains follows, all from one sample in a study of blood T cell repertoires in COVID-19. The repertoire was sequenced with immunoSEQ multiplex PCR; TCRdb's copy has only in-frame clones and lacks some. This table holds about 150,000 clones, around four fifths found once. The sequencing sample was made of peripheral blood. The receptors stem from a woman in her 40s with active or convalescent COVID-19. Both conserved end residues are part of each CDR3. Fields, in order: J gene, V gene, CDR3 protein.

TRBJ2-1,TRBV19,CASTRSWGGYNEQFF
TRBJ1-5,TRBV7-6,CASSLDRGFNQPQHF
TRBJ1-6,TRBV18,CASSPPGRLRDSPLHF
TRBJ2-2,TRBV28,CASSPQEGAGELFF
TRBJ1-3,TRBV19,CASRLQGFGNTIYF
TRBJ2-3,TRBV28,CASSLLAGGNRDTQYF
TRBJ1-2,TRBV4-3,CASSQEFSLGQGYGYTF
TRBJ2-3,TRBV7-2,CASSESGGAVAYTQYF
TRBJ2-3,TRBV27,CASSLLGTDTQYF
TRBJ2-3,TRBV5-1,CASSRWDRGLTDTQYF
TRBJ2-2,TRBV19,CASSIRGASGGKHGELFF
TRBJ2-2,TRBV6-6,CATRRGANTGELFF
TRBJ2-1,TRBV5-5,CASSLNRDVGEQFF
TRBJ1-6,TRBV27,CASSPTKGSYNSPLHF
TRBJ1-1,TRBV6-4,CASRDPILVTEAFF
TRBJ1-3,TRBV9,CASSVSGNTIYF